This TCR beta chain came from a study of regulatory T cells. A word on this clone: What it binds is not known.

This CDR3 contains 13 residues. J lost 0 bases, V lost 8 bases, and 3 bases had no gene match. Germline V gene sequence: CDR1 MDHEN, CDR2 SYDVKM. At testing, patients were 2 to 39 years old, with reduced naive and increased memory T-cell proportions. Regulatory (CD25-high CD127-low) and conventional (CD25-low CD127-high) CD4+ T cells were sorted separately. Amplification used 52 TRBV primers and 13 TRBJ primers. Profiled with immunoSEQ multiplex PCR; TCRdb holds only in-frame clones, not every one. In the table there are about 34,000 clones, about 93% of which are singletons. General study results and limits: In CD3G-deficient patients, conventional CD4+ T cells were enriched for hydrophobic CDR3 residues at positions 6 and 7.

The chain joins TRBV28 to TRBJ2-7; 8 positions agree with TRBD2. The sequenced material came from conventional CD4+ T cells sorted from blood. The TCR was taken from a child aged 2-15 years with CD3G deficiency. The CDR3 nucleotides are TGTGCCAGCGCGGGGGGAAACTCCTACGAGCAGTACTTC. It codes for CASAGGNSYEQYF.